This entry lists 29 T cell receptor beta chains sequenced from one sample in a study of shared clonotypes between healthy human individuals. Profiled with immunoSEQ multiplex PCR; TCRdb holds only in-frame clones, not every one. The sample includes roughly 2.5 million clones, more than 80% seen only once; the top ten take over 0.12%. Specimen: naive CD4+ T cells sorted from blood. Subset described: CD45RA+ positively selected. These TCRs come from a man younger than 30 in good health.

In this sample, this clone turned up once. This chain joins TRBV28 and TRBJ1-4; 7 nucleotides align to TRBD1. J lost 10 bases, V lost 6 bases, and 8 bases had no gene match. The CDR3 runs to 13 residues. The germline V gene has CDR1 MDHEN and CDR2 SYDVKM. CDR3 region: CASSRQGRGKLFF. The CDR3 coding sequence is TGTGCCAGCAGCCGACAGGGTAGGGGAAAACTGTTTTTT.

The rearrangement links TRBV18 to TRBJ1-1; the D is unclear. Germline V gene lookup returns CDR1 KGHSH and CDR2 LQKENI. The V end lost 3 bases, the J end lost 5 bases, and 13 bases lay between the germline ends. The CDR3 is 14 residues long. For the CDR3, the DNA is TGTGCCAGCTCACCCCCGGTGTTGACGACTGAAGCTTTCTTT. Amino acid sequence: CASSPPVLTTEAFF.

In this sample, this clone turned up once. The genes are TRBV6-5 and TRBJ1-2; D remains unclear. Germline V gene data show CDR1 as MNHEY and CDR2 as SVGAGI. V was clipped by 7 bases and J by 4 bases, with 13 bases between them. The CDR3 loop spans 13 amino acids. The CDR3 nucleotides are TGTGCCAGCACCGGGCCCGGCACCTATGGCTACACCTTC. This sequence encodes CASTGPGTYGYTF.

V usage is TRBV5-4 and J usage is TRBJ1-6, with 7 bases matching TRBD1. Germline CDR1 SGHNT, CDR2 YYREEE (reference sequence). V dropped 0 bases and J dropped 5; count of bases not matched to a gene: 2. CDR3 size: 15 residues. CDR3 DNA sequence: TGTGCCAGCAGCTTGGGCGGGACAGATAATTCACCCCTCCACTTT. It is translated as CASSLGGTDNSPLHF.

The chain employs TRBV7-2 and TRBJ2-7, with TRBD1 as a possible D gene (6 bases). V lost 5 bases and J lost 0, with 14 bases in between. This CDR3 is 15 amino acids long. Germline CDR1 SGHTA, CDR2 FQGNSA. The CDR3 region is CASSPHQGSSYEQYF. Here the CDR3 DNA reads TGTGCCAGCAGCCCCCATCAGGGGTCCTCCTACGAGCAGTACTTC.

CDR3 sequence: CASSLDPGQGDTQYF. The CDR3 DNA is TGCGCCAGCAGCTTAGACCCGGGACAGGGAGATACGCAGTATTTT. The chain recombines TRBV5-1 with TRBJ2-3, with 9 positions matching TRBD1. Germline CDR1 and CDR2: SGHRS and YFSETQ. After removal of 2 bases from V and 5 bases from J, the junction contained 6 bases not matched to a gene. The CDR3 runs to 15 residues.

CDR3 in amino acids: CASSPRQSLKDTEAFF. The CDR3 nucleotides are TGTGCCAGCAGCCCTCGACAATCTCTGAAGGACACTGAAGCTTTCTTT. The V call is TRBV5-4, the J call TRBJ1-1; the D is unclear. The CDR3 consists of 16 residues. Germline CDR1 and CDR2: SGHNT and YYREEE (reference sequence). The V gene lost 4 bases and the J gene lost 3 bases, with 19 bases spanning the gap.

The V gene is TRBV11-2, the J gene TRBJ2-1, with 11 bases identical to TRBD2. Germline lookup yields CDR1 SGHAT and CDR2 FQNNGV. V shed 0 bases, J shed 5 bases, and the junction held 12 bases outside the gene matches. The CDR3 runs 19 residues. The CDR3 DNA follows: TGTGCCAGCAGCTTAGATTTGGGGGAGACTAGCGGGATTGACAATGAGCAGTTCTTC. Translating gives CASSLDLGETSGIDNEQFF.

The chain combines TRBV5-4 with TRBJ2-5; D remains unclear. Trimming shortened V by 0 bases and J by 4 bases, and 10 bases separated the two germline ends. Germline assignment: CDR1 SGHNT and CDR2 YYREEE (reference sequence). CDR3 size: 14 residues. The CDR3 DNA reads as TGTGCCAGCAGCTTGGATCTACTGGGAGAGACCCAGTACTTC. Its protein product is CASSLDLLGETQYF.

The chain joins TRBV9 to TRBJ1-1, with a possible D match to TRBD1 (6 bases). V was trimmed by 4 bases and J by 0 bases, leaving 16 bases between them. The CDR3 spans 16 residues. Per germline, CDR1 SGDLS and CDR2 YYNGEE. The CDR3 loop reads CASSPLQGNVNTEAFF. The CDR3 bases are TGTGCCAGCAGCCCGCTACAGGGTAACGTGAACACTGAAGCTTTCTTT. Full variable domain (remainder filled in from reference TRBV9 and TRBJ1-1): DSGVTQTPKHLITATGQRVTLRCSPRSGDLSVYWYQQSLDQGLQFLIQYYNGEERAKGNILERFSAQQFPDLHSELNLSSLELGDSALYFCASSPLQGNVNTEAFFGQGTRLTVV.

The chain is built from TRBV15 and TRBJ1-6; 9 nucleotides align to TRBD1. J was trimmed by 4 bases and V by 0 bases; bases with no gene match: 13. This CDR3 has 20 amino acids. CDR1 is LNHNV, CDR2 YYDKDF, per germline (reference sequence). The DNA for the CDR3 is TGTGCCACCAGCAGAGATCTAGCCCCGGGACAGGGATTTTATAATTCACCCCTCCACTTT. It specifies CATSRDLAPGQGFYNSPLHF. Full variable domain (remainder filled in from reference TRBV15 and TRBJ1-6): DAMVIQNPRYQVTQFGKPVTLSCSQTLNHNVMYWYQQKSSQAPKLLFHYYDKDFNNEADTPDNFQSRRPNTSFCFLDIRSPGLGDTAMYLCATSRDLAPGQGFYNSPLHFGNGTRLTVT.

The rearrangement joins TRBV5-1 to TRBJ2-6; D perhaps matches TRBD1 (6 bases). Trimming stripped 2 bases from V and 0 bases from J, with 18 bases between. Germline-derived CDR1 and CDR2 are SGHRS and YFSETQ. This CDR3 region has 19 residues. CDR3 loop: CASSLGSGVYYSGANVLTF. The CDR3 DNA reads TGCGCCAGCAGCTTAGGGTCAGGGGTTTACTACTCTGGGGCCAACGTCCTGACTTTC.

V usage is TRBV5-4 and J usage is TRBJ2-5; tentatively, D is TRBD2 (5 bases). Germline V gene lookup returns CDR1 SGHNT and CDR2 YYREEE (reference sequence). V was shortened by 4 bases and J by 4 bases, with 11 bases between the two germline ends. The CDR3 has 13 amino acids. In DNA form, the CDR3 reads TGTGCCAGCAGCATACCGGGGAGAGAGACCCAGTACTTC. Its protein is CASSIPGRETQYF.

The V gene is TRBV28, the J gene TRBJ1-3; D gene uncertain. V lost 6 bases and J lost 4, with 10 bases in between. There are 13 residues in the CDR3. Looked up from germline, CDR1 is MDHEN and CDR2 is SYDVKM. CDR3 coding DNA: TGTGCCAGCAGGAACCCCCTCGGAAACACCATATATTTT. Translated, it gives CASRNPLGNTIYF.

The CDR3 DNA follows: TGTGCCAGCAGTGGGGGGACAGGGGGCGCTTTTGGTTACGAGCAGTACTTC. Protein product: CASSGGTGGAFGYEQYF. The gene calls are TRBV2 and TRBJ2-7, with 12 bases matching TRBD1. In germline, CDR1 is SNHLY, CDR2 FYNNEI. The CDR3 is 17 amino acids. V lost 4 bases, J lost 4 bases, and 11 bases stayed unmatched. Combining the CDR3 with reference TRBV2 and TRBJ2-7 gives the whole variable domain EPEVTQTPSHQVTQMGQEVILRCVPISNHLYFYWYRQILGQKVEFLVSFYNNEISEKSEIFDDQFSVERPDGSNFTLKIRSTKLEDSAMYFCASSGGTGGAFGYEQYFGPGTRLTVT.

In this sample, this clone turned up a few times. The V and J genes are TRBV30 and TRBJ1-3; D is ambiguous. The CDR3 contains 13 residues. From germline, CDR1 is GTSNPN and CDR2 SVGIG (reference sequence). Trimming left V 4 bases short and J 8 bases short, with 15 bases between. The CDR3 spells CAWNSGRVDTIYF. CDR3 nucleotides: TGTGCCTGGAACTCCGGAAGGGTGGACACCATATATTTT.

The rearrangement joins TRBV7-2 to TRBJ2-7; D gene unclear. The germline gives CDR1 SGHTA, CDR2 FQGNSA. Trimming left V 5 bases short and J 2 bases short, with 10 bases between. The CDR3 runs to 13 residues. The CDR3, as DNA: TGTGCCAGCAGCGTAGGCCTTCCCTACGAGCAGTACTTC. Translating gives CASSVGLPYEQYF.

In regard to this clone: This specimen includes other DNA sequences encoding the same CDR3. CDR3 coding DNA: TGTGCCAGCTCACCACCTGGACAGAACTATGGCTACACCTTC. Amino acid sequence: CASSPPGQNYGYTF. The rearrangement joins TRBV18 to TRBJ1-2, with D possibly matching TRBD1 (6 bases). Trimming cost V 0 bases and J 2 bases, with 7 bases left between them. The CDR3 runs 14 residues. Germline V gene data show CDR1 as KGHSH and CDR2 as LQKENI.

CDR3 sequence reads: CASSPGRTNTGELFF. The CDR3 coding sequence is TGTGCCAGCTCTCCGGGACGAACTAACACCGGGGAGCTGTTTTTT. V is TRBV9 and J is TRBJ2-2; D tentatively fits TRBD1 or TRBD2 (5 bases each). Trimming took off 7 bases at V and 2 bases at J, with 15 bases between the two ends. CDR1 and CDR2 from the germline V gene are SGDLS and YYNGEE. CDR3 size: 15 residues.

The chain carries TRBV7-9 and TRBJ1-4, with D unresolved. The CDR3 length is 15 residues. The V end lost 5 bases, the J end lost 0 bases, and 10 bases lay between the germline ends. Looked up from germline, CDR1 is SEHNR and CDR2 is FQNEAQ (reference sequence). The CDR3 region is CASSADGATNEKLFF. CDR3 DNA sequence: TGTGCCAGCAGCGCGGACGGAGCAACTAATGAAAAACTGTTTTTT.

The V call is TRBV6-5, the J call TRBJ2-7; D ambiguous. Trimming took off 5 bases at V and 2 bases at J, with 16 bases between the two ends. The germline V gene has CDR1 MNHEY and CDR2 SVGAGI. The CDR3 consists of 15 residues. DNA of the CDR3: TGTGCCAGCAGTAGCCCGACTGACCTTACCTACGAGCAGTACTTC. This translates into CASSSPTDLTYEQYF.

J is TRBJ2-3 and V is TRBV5-1; D not certain. The CDR3 contains 11 residues. CDR1 is SGHRS and CDR2 is YFSETQ in the germline V gene. Trimming left V 6 bases short and J 5 bases short, with 7 bases between. The CDR3 sequence is CASKAGDTQYF. For the CDR3, the DNA is TGCGCCAGCAAGGCCGGAGATACGCAGTATTTT. Full variable domain (outside the CDR3, taken from reference TRBV5-1 and TRBJ2-3): KAGVTQTPRYLIKTRGQQVTLSCSPISGHRSVSWYQQTPGQGLQFLFEYFSETQRNKGNFPGRFSGRQFSNSRSEMNVSTLELGDSALYLCASKAGDTQYFGPGTRLTVL.

The chain links TRBV19 to TRBJ1-2, with 9 bases identical to TRBD1. CDR3 length equals 13 residues. Trimming at V came to 7 bases and at J to 7 bases, leaving 7 bases not matched to a gene. CDR1 is LNHDA, CDR2 SQIVND, per germline (reference sequence). CDR3 residues: CASNADRGGGYTF. The CDR3 nucleotides read TGTGCCAGTAATGCGGACAGGGGCGGTGGCTACACCTTC.

V is TRBV27 and J is TRBJ2-6; no definite D call. Germline-derived CDR1 and CDR2 are MNHEY and SMNVEV (reference sequence). The CDR3 has 15 amino acids. Trimming left V 6 bases short and J 1 base short, with 10 bases between. This CDR3 is CASRRFVSGANVLTF. CDR3 coding DNA: TGTGCCAGCAGGAGGTTTGTATCTGGGGCCAACGTCCTGACTTTC.

CDR3 in amino acids: CASLGRARYAGELFF. The CDR3 DNA is TGTGCAAGTCTGGGCAGGGCCCGGTACGCCGGGGAGCTGTTTTTT. This chain joins TRBV12-2 and TRBJ2-2; the table calls TRBD1, which could not be checked here. TRBV12-2 is reported as a pseudogene. The CDR3 totals 15 residues.

V gene TRBV7-6 combines with J gene TRBJ2-1, with TRBD2 as a possible D gene (6 bases). V gave up 3 bases and J gave up 0 bases, with 12 bases separating them. CDR1 is SGHVS and CDR2 is FNYEAQ in the germline V gene. The CDR3 totals 16 residues. The CDR3 DNA reads TGTGCCAGCAGCTTTGCGGGGCAGAGCTCCTACAATGAGCAGTTCTTC. Its translation: CASSFAGQSSYNEQFF.

V and J are TRBV6-4 and TRBJ2-1; weak D call: TRBD2 (5 bases). The germline V gene has CDR1 MRHNA and CDR2 SNTAGT. Trimming cost V 4 bases and J 9 bases, with 10 bases left between them. This CDR3 spans 12 amino acids. This CDR3 is CASSGPGTEQFF. CDR3 bases: TGTGCCAGCAGTGGACCGGGAACTGAGCAGTTCTTC.

V gene TRBV7-2 combines with J gene TRBJ2-5; TRBD2 aligns across 7 bases. In germline, CDR1 is SGHTA, CDR2 FQGNSA. The CDR3 is 16 residues long. V trimming: 3 bases; J trimming: 5 bases; junction bases outside the gene matches: 12. Here the CDR3 DNA reads TGTGCCAGCAGCTTCTCATGGGGGGGGAGGAAGGAGACCCAGTACTTC. This gives the protein CASSFSWGGRKETQYF.

V usage is TRBV2 and J usage is TRBJ2-3, with 11 bases fitting TRBD1. Germline V gene lookup returns CDR1 SNHLY and CDR2 FYNNEI. The CDR3 covers 15 residues. V lost 4 bases to trimming and J lost 2 bases; unmatched junction nucleotides: 2. The CDR3: CASSGDRGNTDTQYF. The CDR3 bases are TGTGCCAGCAGTGGGGACAGGGGGAACACAGATACGCAGTATTTT.